These 4 T cell receptor beta chains originate from one sample sequenced in a study of tumor-infiltrating lymphocytes in primary liver carcinoma. The researchers produced TCR beta cDNA from 400 to 650 ng total RNA with a constant-region primer. Each TCR beta library was derived from three nested multiplex PCR rounds that employed slightly modified ARM-PCR. The study ran its first two PCR rounds for around 9 cycles each, using TRBV1-TRBV30 forward primers and a C-beta reverse primer. MiXCR, run by TCRdb on the multiplex PCR reads, gives a single entry per CDR3 protein. The sample consists of about 200,000 distinct CDR3 sequences, 70% to 90% of them appearing once. Unsorted bulk tissue, roughly 19-34 mg of it, served as the source for co-extraction of RNA and DNA. The sequenced sample consisted of tumor tissue from primary liver carcinoma. The receptors come from a man in his forties with primary liver carcinoma and hepatitis B virus infection.

About this clonotype: An end of the junction does not agree with germline; a read error may underlie this. This chain joins TRBV4-3 and TRBJ2-7, with TRBD2 as a possible D gene (6 bases). The CDR3 is 16 residues long. Germline CDR1 is LGHNA and CDR2 is YSLEER. CDR3 in DNA: TGCGCCAGCAGCCAAGATTTTGGGAGGACATCGGACGAGCATCACTTC. Amino acids: CASSQDFGRTSDEHHF.

Comments on this clonotype: It may be a read error: a sequence one base away is much more abundant. The J gene is TRBJ2-7, the V gene TRBV5-1; D not certain. Germline-derived CDR1 and CDR2 are SGHRS and YFSETQ. This CDR3 spans 15 amino acids. Trimming pared 1 base from V and 0 bases from J, leaving 11 bases between. The CDR3 DNA reads TGCGCCAGCAGCTTGTTTGGGCAGAGCTCCTACGAGCAGTACTTC. It codes for CASSLFGQSSYEQYF.

As to this clonotype: A read error may produce the germline difference seen at one junction end. CDR3 in amino acids: CAISLEGGPLRETQYF. The CDR3 bases are TGCGCCATCAGCTTGGAGGGGGGTCCCCTCCGAGAGACCCAGTACTTC. The rearrangement uses TRBV5-1 and TRBJ2-5; the D call may be TRBD1 or TRBD2 (6 bases each). The germline V gene encodes CDR1 SGHRS and CDR2 YFSETQ. This CDR3 is built from 16 residues.

The table lists this clonotype with a count of one. This sequence joins TRBV29-1 and TRBJ2-2; D perhaps matches TRBD1 (5 bases). Germline CDR1 and CDR2: SQVTM and ANQGSEA. The length of the CDR3 is 12 residues. The CDR3, as DNA: TGCAACTGTGGACAAGGGTCCGGGGAGCTGTTTTTT. This sequence encodes CNCGQGSGELFF.